This TCR beta chain is drawn from a study of blood T cell repertoires in COVID-19. The germline gives CDR1 SQVTM, CDR2 ANQGSEA. CDR3 length: 13 residues. Clones were sequenced by immunoSEQ multiplex PCR, and TCRdb holds only the in-frame ones, with some missing. The sample includes some 97,000 clones, approximately 92% of them seen just once. The material sequenced was peripheral blood. This TCR came from a man in his 70s with acute or convalescent COVID-19. The genes are TRBV29-1 and TRBJ2-1, with TRBD2 matching 8 bases. The CDR3 DNA reads as TGCAGTAATCGCGGGGGGTGGGACAATGAGCAGTTCTTC. This gives the protein CSNRGGWDNEQFF.